The T cell receptor (beta chain) under discussion was sequenced for a study of CD8 T cells in ankylosing spondylitis (dated 2017 in TCRdb). Study-level background: The study set out to find disease-linked TCR variants by profiling T cell receptor beta repertoires in ankylosing spondylitis patients and healthy donors. The full study cohort was made up of 25 ankylosing spondylitis patients and about a hundred healthy donors. Peripheral blood was sampled, and synovial fluid was additionally collected from ankylosing spondylitis patients.

This clonotype was recorded at least ten times. The clone's antigen remains unknown. No much larger clonotype is one base removed from it; base qualities were not supplied. The study at large found these results: The disease-linked clones showed a CD8+ phenotype and occurred at relatively low frequencies in peripheral blood. A TCR beta motif of roughly 8 highly homologous amino acid variants appeared characteristic of blood from ankylosing spondylitis patients. The disease-linked clones were reported to be significantly enriched in matched synovial fluid samples from ankylosing spondylitis patients. Some motif variants had previously been reported in the synovial fluid and blood of reactive arthritis patients, which suggests shared mechanisms of disease initiation.

This sample was sequenced with an Illumina HiSeq 2500. TCR beta libraries were prepared by quantitative 5'-RACE with molecular barcodes. The published analysis was carried out like this. To identify disease-linked TCR variants, a new computational method was used, one built on a probabilistic model of VDJ rearrangement. Using fastp at Q25 and MiXCR, TCRdb reprocessed the public reads and kept productive beta chains. CDR3 protein duplicates are merged, each entry listing the most common genes and DNA. V and J calls and clone size were set by TCRdb, not the authors. This sample holds roughly 120,000 distinct CDR3 sequences; around 7% were observed only once. 10% to 15% of the sample rests with the top ten. The CDR3 holds 14 amino acids from the cysteine to the phenylalanine. The retained sequence is limited to the CDR3, 42 bases, with the frame set at the first base. As encoded in the germline V gene (reference sequence), CDR1 is DFQATT while CDR2 is SNEGSKA. V and J are trimmed by 2 bases and 4 bases, and the gene matches miss 6 bases of the junction.

The sequence is built from TRBV20-1 and TRBJ2-3, and 7 junctional nucleotides match TRBD1. Sequenced sample: blood, either unsorted or a sorted T cell fraction (not recorded which). The sequence was collected from a male donor with ankylosing spondylitis or in good health (not recorded which). CDR3 protein: CSARRDSSADTQYF. The DNA sequence is given as TGCAGTGCTAGACGGGACAGTAGCGCAGATACGCAGTATTTT.